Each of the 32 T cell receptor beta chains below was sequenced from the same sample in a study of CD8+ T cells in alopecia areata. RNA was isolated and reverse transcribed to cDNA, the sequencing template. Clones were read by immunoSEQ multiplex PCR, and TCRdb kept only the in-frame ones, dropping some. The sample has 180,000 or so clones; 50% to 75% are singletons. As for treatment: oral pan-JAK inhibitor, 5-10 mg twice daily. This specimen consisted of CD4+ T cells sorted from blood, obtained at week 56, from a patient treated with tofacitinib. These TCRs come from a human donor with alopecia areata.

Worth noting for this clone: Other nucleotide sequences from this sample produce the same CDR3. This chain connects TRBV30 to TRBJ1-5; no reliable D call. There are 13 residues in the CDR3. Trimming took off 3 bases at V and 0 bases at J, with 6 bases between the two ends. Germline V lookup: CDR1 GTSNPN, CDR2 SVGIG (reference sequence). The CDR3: CAWSARSNQPQHF. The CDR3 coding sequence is TGTGCCTGGAGCGCTCGTAGCAATCAGCCCCAGCATTTT.

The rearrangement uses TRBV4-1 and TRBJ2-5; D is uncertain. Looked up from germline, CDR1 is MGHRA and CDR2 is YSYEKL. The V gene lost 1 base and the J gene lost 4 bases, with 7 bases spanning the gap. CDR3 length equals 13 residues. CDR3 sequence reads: CASSQVAGETQYF. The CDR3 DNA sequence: TGCGCCAGCAGCCAAGTAGCAGGAGAGACCCAGTACTTC.

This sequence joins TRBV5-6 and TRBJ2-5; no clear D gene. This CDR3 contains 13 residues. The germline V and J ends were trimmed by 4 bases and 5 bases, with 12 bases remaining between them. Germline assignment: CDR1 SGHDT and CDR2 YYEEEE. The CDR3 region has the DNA TGTGCCAGCAGCCGGCGCCTCCGGGAGACCCAGTACTTC. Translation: CASSRRLRETQYF.

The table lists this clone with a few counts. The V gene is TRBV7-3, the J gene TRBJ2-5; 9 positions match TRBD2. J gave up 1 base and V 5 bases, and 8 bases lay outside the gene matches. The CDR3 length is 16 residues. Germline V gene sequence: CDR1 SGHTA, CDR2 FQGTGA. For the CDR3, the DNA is TGTGCCAGCAGCGCGTCAGCGGGGGGCGGCCAAGAGACCCAGTACTTC. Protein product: CASSASAGGGQETQYF.

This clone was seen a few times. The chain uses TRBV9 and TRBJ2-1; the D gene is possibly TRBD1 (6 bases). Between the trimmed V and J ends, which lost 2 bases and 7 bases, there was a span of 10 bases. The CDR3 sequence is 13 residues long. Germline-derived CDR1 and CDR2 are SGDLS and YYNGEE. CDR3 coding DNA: TGTGCCAGCAGCGTTTCAGGGGCAAATGAGCAGTTCTTC. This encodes CASSVSGANEQFF.

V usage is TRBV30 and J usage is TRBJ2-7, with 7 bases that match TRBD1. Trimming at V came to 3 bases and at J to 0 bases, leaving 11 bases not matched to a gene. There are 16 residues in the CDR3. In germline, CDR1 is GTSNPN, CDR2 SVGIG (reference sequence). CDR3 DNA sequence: TGTGCCTGGAGGGCCCAACAGGGGTACCTCTCCTACGAGCAGTACTTC. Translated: CAWRAQQGYLSYEQYF.

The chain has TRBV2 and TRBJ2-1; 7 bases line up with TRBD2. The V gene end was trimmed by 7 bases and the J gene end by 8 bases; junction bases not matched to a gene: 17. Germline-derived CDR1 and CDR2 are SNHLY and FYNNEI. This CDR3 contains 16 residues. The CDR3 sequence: CASNAWRGGGIYEQFF. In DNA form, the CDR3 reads TGTGCCAGCAACGCGTGGCGGGGCGGGGGTATATATGAGCAGTTCTTC.

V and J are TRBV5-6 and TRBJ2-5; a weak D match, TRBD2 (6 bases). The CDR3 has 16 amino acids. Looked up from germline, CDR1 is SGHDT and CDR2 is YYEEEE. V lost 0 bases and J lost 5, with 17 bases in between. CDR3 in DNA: TGTGCCAGCAGCTTGGTGGCACTTGTAGGGAGGGAGACCCAGTACTTC. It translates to CASSLVALVGRETQYF.

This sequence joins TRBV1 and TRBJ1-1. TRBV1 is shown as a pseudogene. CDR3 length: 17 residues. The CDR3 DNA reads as TGCACCAGCAGCCACCATCAGAGAGGGCGTCCGAACACTGAAGCTTTCTTT. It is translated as CTSSHHQRGRPNTEAFF.

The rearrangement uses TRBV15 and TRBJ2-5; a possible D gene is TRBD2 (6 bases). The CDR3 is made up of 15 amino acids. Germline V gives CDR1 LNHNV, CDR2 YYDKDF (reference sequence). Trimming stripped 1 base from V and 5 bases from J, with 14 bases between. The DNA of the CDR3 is TGTGCCACCAGCAGAGGCGGGACGGCAACCGAGACCCAGTACTTC. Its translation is CATSRGGTATETQYF. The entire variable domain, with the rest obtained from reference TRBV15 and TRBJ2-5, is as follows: DAMVIQNPRYQVTQFGKPVTLSCSQTLNHNVMYWYQQKSSQAPKLLFHYYDKDFNNEADTPDNFQSRRPNTSFCFLDIRSPGLGDTAMYLCATSRGGTATETQYFGPGTRLLVL.

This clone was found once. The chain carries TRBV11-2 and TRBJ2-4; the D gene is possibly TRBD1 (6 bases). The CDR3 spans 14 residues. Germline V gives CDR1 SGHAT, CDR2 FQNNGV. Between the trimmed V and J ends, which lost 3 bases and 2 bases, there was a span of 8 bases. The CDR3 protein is CASSFTGSKNIQYF. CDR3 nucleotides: TGTGCCAGCAGCTTTACAGGGTCCAAAAACATTCAGTACTTC.

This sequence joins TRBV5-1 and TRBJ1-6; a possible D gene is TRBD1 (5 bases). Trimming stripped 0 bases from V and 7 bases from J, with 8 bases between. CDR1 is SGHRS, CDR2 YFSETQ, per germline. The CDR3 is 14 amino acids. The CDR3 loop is CASSLETENSPLHF. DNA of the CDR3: TGCGCCAGCAGCTTGGAGACAGAGAATTCACCCCTCCACTTT.

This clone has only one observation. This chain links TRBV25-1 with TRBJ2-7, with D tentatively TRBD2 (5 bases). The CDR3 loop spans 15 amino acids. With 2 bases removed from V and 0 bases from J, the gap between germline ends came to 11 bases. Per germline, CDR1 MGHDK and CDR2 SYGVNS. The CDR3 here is CASSEGLSSSYEQYF. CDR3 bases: TGTGCCAGCAGTGAAGGACTCTCGAGCTCCTACGAGCAGTACTTC.

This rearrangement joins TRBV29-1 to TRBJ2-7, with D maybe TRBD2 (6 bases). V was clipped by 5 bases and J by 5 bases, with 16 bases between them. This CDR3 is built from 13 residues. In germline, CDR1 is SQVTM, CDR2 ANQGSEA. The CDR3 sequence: CSVRGKVSHEQYF. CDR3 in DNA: TGCAGCGTTCGGGGGAAAGTTTCACACGAGCAGTACTTC.

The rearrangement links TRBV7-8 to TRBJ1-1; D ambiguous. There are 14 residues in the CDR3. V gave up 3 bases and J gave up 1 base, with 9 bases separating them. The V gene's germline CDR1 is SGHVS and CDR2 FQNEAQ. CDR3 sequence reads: CASSFEEANTEAFF. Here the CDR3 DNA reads TGTGCCAGCAGCTTTGAGGAGGCGAACACTGAAGCTTTCTTT. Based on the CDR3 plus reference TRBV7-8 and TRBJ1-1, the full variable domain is GAGVSQSPRYKVAKRGQDVALRCDPISGHVSLFWYQQALGQGPEFLTYFQNEAQLDKSGLPSDRFFAERPEGSVSTLKIQRTQQEDSAVYLCASSFEEANTEAFFGQGTRLTVV.

DNA of the CDR3: TGTGCCAGCAGCTTAGTTGGGACAGGGACCTACGAGCAGTACTTC. It specifies CASSLVGTGTYEQYF. V and J are TRBV7-2 and TRBJ2-7, with 9 bases aligning to TRBD1. J gave up 2 bases and V 1 base, and 3 bases lay outside the gene matches. This CDR3 has 15 amino acids. In germline, CDR1 is SGHTA, CDR2 FQGNSA.

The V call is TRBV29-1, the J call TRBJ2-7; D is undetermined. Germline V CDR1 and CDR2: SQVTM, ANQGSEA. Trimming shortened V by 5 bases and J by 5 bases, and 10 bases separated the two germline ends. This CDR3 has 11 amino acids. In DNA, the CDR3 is TGCAGCGTTTCCACAGTGGACGAGCAGTACTTC. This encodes CSVSTVDEQYF.

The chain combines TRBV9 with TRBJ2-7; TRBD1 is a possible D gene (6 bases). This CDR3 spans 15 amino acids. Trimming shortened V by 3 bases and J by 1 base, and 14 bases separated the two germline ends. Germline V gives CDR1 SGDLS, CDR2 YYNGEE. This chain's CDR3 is CASSEQGTPSYEQYF. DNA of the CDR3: TGTGCCAGCAGCGAGCAGGGGACCCCATCCTACGAGCAGTACTTC.

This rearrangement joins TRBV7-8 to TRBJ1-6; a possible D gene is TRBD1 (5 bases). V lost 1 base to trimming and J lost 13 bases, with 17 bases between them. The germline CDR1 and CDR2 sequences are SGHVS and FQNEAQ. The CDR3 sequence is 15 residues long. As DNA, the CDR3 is TGTGCCAGCAGCTTAGTGGGGACCGATGTAGCCCCCCTCCACTTT. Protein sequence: CASSLVGTDVAPLHF.

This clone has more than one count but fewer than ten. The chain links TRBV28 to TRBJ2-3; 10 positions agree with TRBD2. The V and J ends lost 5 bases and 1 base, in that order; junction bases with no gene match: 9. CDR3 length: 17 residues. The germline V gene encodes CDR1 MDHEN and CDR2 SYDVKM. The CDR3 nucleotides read TGTGCCAGCAGTCCCGAGCTGCTAGCGGGGGGCACAGATACGCAGTATTTT. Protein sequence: CASSPELLAGGTDTQYF. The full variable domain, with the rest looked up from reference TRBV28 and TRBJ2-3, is DVKVTQSSRYLVKRTGEKVFLECVQDMDHENMFWYRQDPGLGLRLIYFSYDVKMKEKGDIPEGYSVSREKKERFSLILESASTNQTSMYLCASSPELLAGGTDTQYFGPGTRLTVL.

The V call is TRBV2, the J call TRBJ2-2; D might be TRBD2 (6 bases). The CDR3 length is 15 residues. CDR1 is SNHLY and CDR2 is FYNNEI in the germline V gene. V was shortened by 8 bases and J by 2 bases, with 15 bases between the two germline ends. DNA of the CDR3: TGTGCCAGCCTCCCGGGACTTCCTAACACCGGGGAGCTGTTTTTT. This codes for CASLPGLPNTGELFF. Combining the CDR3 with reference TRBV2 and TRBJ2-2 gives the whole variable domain EPEVTQTPSHQVTQMGQEVILRCVPISNHLYFYWYRQILGQKVEFLVSFYNNEISEKSEIFDDQFSVERPDGSNFTLKIRSTKLEDSAMYFCASLPGLPNTGELFFGEGSRLTVL.

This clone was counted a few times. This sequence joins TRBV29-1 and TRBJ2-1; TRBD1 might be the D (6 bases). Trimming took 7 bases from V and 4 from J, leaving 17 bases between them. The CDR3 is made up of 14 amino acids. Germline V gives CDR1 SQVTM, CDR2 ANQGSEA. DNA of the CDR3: TGCAGCGCGACCACCGGGACACTTTACAATGAGCAGTTCTTC. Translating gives CSATTGTLYNEQFF.

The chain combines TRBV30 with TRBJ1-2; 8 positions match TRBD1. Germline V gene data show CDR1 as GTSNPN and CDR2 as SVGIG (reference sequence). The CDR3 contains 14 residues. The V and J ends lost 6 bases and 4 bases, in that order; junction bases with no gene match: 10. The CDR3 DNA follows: TGTGCCTGCAAGAAGACAGGGGATCCCTATGGCTACACCTTC. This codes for CACKKTGDPYGYTF. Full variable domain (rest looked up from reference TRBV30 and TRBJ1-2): SQTIHQWPATLVQPVGSPLSLECTVEGTSNPNLYWYRQAAGRGLQLLFYSVGIGQISSEVPQNLSASRPQDRQFILSSKKLLLSDSGFYLCACKKTGDPYGYTFGSGTRLTVV.

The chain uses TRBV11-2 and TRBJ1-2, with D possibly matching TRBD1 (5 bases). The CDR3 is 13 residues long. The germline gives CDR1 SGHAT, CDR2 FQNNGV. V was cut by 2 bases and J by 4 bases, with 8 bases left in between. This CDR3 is CASSLNRFYGYTF. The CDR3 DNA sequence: TGTGCCAGCAGCTTAAACAGGTTCTATGGCTACACCTTC. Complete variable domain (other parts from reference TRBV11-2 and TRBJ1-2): EAGVAQSPRYKIIEKRQSVAFWCNPISGHATLYWYQQILGQGPKLLIQFQNNGVVDDSQLPKDRFSAERLKGVDSTLKIQPAKLEDSAVYLCASSLNRFYGYTFGSGTRLTVV.

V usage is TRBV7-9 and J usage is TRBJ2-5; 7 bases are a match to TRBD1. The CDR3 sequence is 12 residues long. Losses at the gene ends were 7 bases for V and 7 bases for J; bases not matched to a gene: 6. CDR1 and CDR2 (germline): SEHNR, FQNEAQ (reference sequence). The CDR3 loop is CASTRDRGTQYF. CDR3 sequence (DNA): TGTGCCAGCACCCGGGACAGAGGGACCCAGTACTTC.

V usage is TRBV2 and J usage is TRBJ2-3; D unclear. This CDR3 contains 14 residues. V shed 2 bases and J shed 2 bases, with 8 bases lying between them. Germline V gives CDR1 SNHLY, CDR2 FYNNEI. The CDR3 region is CASSEMVITDTQYF. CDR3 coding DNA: TGTGCCAGCAGTGAAATGGTGATCACAGATACGCAGTATTTT.

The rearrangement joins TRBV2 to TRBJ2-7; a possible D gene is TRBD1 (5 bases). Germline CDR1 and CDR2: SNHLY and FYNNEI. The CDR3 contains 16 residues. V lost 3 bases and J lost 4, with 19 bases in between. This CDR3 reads CASSDLVDSPLYEQYF. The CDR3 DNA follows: TGTGCCAGCAGTGACTTGGTAGACAGTCCTTTGTACGAGCAGTACTTC.

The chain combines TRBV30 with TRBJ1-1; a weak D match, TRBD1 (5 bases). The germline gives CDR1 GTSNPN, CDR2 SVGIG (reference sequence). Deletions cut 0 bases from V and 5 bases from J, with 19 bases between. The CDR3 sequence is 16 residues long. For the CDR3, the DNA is TGTGCCTGGAGTGTCTCTTGGCAGGGAGAAAGGACTGAAGCTTTCTTT. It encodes CAWSVSWQGERTEAFF. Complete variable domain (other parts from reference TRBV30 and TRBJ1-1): SQTIHQWPATLVQPVGSPLSLECTVEGTSNPNLYWYRQAAGRGLQLLFYSVGIGQISSEVPQNLSASRPQDRQFILSSKKLLLSDSGFYLCAWSVSWQGERTEAFFGQGTRLTVV.

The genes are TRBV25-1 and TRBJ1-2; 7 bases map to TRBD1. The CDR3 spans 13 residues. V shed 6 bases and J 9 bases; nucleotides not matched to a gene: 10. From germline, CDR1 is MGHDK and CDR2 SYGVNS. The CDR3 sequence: CASSATGAGSYTF. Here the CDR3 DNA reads TGTGCCAGCAGCGCAACAGGGGCGGGTAGCTACACCTTC.

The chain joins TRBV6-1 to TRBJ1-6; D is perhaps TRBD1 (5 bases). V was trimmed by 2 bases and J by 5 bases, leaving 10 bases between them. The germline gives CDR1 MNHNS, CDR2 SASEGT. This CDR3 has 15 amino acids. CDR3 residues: CASSEQGGDNSPLHF. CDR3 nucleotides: TGTGCCAGCAGTGAACAGGGTGGGGATAATTCACCCCTCCACTTT.

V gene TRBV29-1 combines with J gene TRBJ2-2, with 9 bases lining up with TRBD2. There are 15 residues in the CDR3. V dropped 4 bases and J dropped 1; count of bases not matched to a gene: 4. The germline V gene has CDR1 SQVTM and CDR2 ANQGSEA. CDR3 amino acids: CSVAASGVNTGELFF. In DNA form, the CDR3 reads TGCAGCGTTGCCGCTAGCGGGGTGAACACCGGGGAGCTGTTTTTT.

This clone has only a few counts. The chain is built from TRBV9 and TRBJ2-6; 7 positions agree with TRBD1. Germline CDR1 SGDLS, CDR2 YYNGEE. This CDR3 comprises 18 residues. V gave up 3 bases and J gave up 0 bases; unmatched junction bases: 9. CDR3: CASSGGGSAGSGANVLTF. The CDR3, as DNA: TGTGCCAGCAGCGGAGGGGGCTCGGCAGGCTCTGGGGCCAACGTCCTGACTTTC.